The following is a TCR beta chain sequence with its context. Antigen: not known. The V gene end was trimmed by 5 bases and the J gene end by 5 bases; junction bases not matched to a gene: 6. The germline CDR1 and CDR2 sequences are SGHTA and FQGTGA. This CDR3 is built from 14 residues. These data originate in a study of post-analysis software for immune sequencing data. Study results and limitations: Controls had significantly higher normalized Chao1 diversity than multiple sclerosis patients. Five TRBV segments, TRBV5-6, TRBV5-1 and TRBV20-1 among them, were found more frequent in patients than controls.

Carried by the TCR beta cDNA libraries were unique molecular identifiers. Starting from about 1 to 10 million T cells, the study yielded approximately 460,000 cDNA molecules. TCRdb used MiXCR to reprocess the PCR reads, holding one entry per CDR3 protein. The sample shows about 540,000 distinct CDR3 sequences, around 31% of them seen only once. Sequences were obtained from blood. The V call is TRBV7-3, the J call TRBJ2-3; the match to TRBD2 covers 8 bases. This clonotype was obtained from a girl aged 2-17 years with multiple sclerosis. Here the CDR3 DNA reads TGTGCCAGCAGCAGAGTCGGGGGGGAAGATACGCAGTATTTT. Protein: CASSRVGGEDTQYF.